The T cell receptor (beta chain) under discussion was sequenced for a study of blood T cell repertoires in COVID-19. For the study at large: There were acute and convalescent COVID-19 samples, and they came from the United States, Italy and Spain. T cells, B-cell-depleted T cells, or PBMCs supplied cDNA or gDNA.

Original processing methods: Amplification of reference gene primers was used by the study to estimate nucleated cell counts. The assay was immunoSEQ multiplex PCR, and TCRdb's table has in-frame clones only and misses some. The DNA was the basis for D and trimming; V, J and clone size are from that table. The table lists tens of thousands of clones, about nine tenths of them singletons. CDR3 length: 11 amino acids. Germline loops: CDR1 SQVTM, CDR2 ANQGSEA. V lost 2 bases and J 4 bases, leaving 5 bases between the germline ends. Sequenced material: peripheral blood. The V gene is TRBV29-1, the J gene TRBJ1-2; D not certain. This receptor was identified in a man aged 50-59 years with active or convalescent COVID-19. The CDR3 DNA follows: TGCAGCGTTGAACGAGTCTATGGCTACACCTTC. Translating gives CSVERVYGYTF.